Below, 15 T cell receptor beta chains from the same sample are listed, as sequenced in a study of post-analysis software for immune sequencing data (dated by TCRdb to between 2014 and 2016). The paper as a whole reports these results and caveats: Patients showed significantly higher frequencies than controls for roughly 5 TRBV segments, among them TRBV5-6, TRBV5-1 and TRBV20-1.

Their recognized antigens are unknown. The receptor library was made with PCR. The sample was run on an Illumina HiSeq 2500. To reduce PCR and sequencing biases, unique molecular identifiers were incorporated into the TCR beta cDNA libraries. Starting from the raw public reads, TCRdb applied fastp trimming at Q25, assembled clones with MiXCR and retained in-frame beta chains. For every CDR3 protein sequence, its rows merge into one entry that carries the most common genes and DNA. The sample includes roughly 540,000 distinct CDR3 sequences, with around 36% observed a single time. The biggest ten clones account for 6% of the sample. The specimen sequenced was blood. All receptors come from a girl aged 2-17 years with multiple sclerosis.

By share, this clonotype ranks as medium-sized. V gene TRBV5-1 combines with J gene TRBJ2-3, with TRBD2 matching 8 bases. The CDR3 spans 16 residues. Germline V CDR1 and CDR2: SGHRS, YFSETQ. Trimming took 0 bases from V and 7 from J; bases not matched to a gene: 10. The CDR3: CASSLDPGLAPNTQYF. Written as DNA, the CDR3 is TGCGCCAGCAGCTTGGATCCCGGACTAGCACCCAATACGCAGTATTTT. Together with reference TRBV5-1 and TRBJ2-3, the CDR3 gives the full variable domain: KAGVTQTPRYLIKTRGQQVTLSCSPISGHRSVSWYQQTPGQGLQFLFEYFSETQRNKGNFPGRFSGRQFSNSRSEMNVSTLELGDSALYLCASSLDPGLAPNTQYFGPGTRLTVL.

The rearrangement joins TRBV6-2 or TRBV6-3 to TRBJ1-1, with a possible D match to TRBD1 (6 bases). Germline CDR1 MNHEY, CDR2 SVGEGT. Trimming removed 6 bases from V and 7 bases from J, with 15 bases in between. This CDR3 has 13 amino acids. The CDR3 protein is CASSGQNPDEAFF. CDR3 DNA: TGTGCCAGCAGCGGACAGAACCCTGATGAAGCTTTCTTT.

This clonotype was observed a few times. This chain uses TRBV5-6 with TRBJ1-1; 9 bases line up with TRBD1. V was clipped by 3 bases and J by 5 bases; unmatched bases: 5. The CDR3 is 14 residues long. CDR1 and CDR2 (germline): SGHDT, YYEEEE. The CDR3 DNA reads TGTGCCAGCAGCTGGGGACAGGGTGAGACTGAAGCTTTCTTT. Its protein is CASSWGQGETEAFF.

This clonotype was counted between two and nine times. This sequence joins TRBV25-1 and TRBJ2-3; TRBD1 matches at 7 bases. CDR1 is MGHDK and CDR2 is SYGVNS in the germline V gene. V was clipped by 5 bases and J by 2 bases; unmatched bases: 4. The CDR3 is made up of 14 amino acids. The CDR3 DNA follows: TGTGCCAGCAGTAACAGGGGCTTCACAGATACGCAGTATTTT. Its protein is CASSNRGFTDTQYF.

This clonotype was counted ten times or more. The V gene is TRBV9, the J gene TRBJ2-7; possibly TRBD2 for D (7 bases). The CDR3 sequence is 14 residues long. CDR1 and CDR2 (germline): SGDLS, YYNGEE. V was pared by 3 bases and J by 3 bases, with 13 bases between. As DNA, the CDR3 is TGTGCCAGCAGCGCAGACGGGGGGCTCTACGAGCAGTACTTC. It is translated as CASSADGGLYEQYF.

This clonotype was recorded at least ten times. V gene TRBV29-1 combines with J gene TRBJ1-2, with no clear D. V lost 3 bases to trimming and J lost 0 bases, with 11 bases between them. CDR1 is SQVTM, CDR2 ANQGSEA, per germline. CDR3 length equals 14 residues. The CDR3 reads CSVDHLNSNYGYTF. Written as DNA, the CDR3 is TGCAGCGTTGACCACCTCAATTCTAACTATGGCTACACCTTC.

The chain is built from TRBV5-1 and TRBJ2-3; TRBD2 aligns across 9 bases. The CDR3 totals 13 residues. With V trimmed by 2 bases and J by 11 bases, 6 bases remained unmatched. CDR1 and CDR2 (germline): SGHRS, YFSETQ. CDR3 residues: CASSFSGGNQQYF. DNA for the CDR3: TGCGCCAGCAGCTTTAGCGGGGGAAACCAGCAGTATTTT.

This clonotype was seen only a few times. The CDR3 DNA sequence: TGCGCCAGCAGTGAGTCCGGAGGGGGGAGAGAGACCCAGTACTTC. Protein product: CASSESGGGRETQYF. The chain combines TRBV10-2 with TRBJ2-5; D tentatively fits TRBD1 or TRBD2 (6 bases each). The CDR3 has 15 amino acids. The germline gives CDR1 WSHSY, CDR2 SAAADI. Trimming shortened V by 0 bases and J by 4 bases, and 12 bases separated the two germline ends.

This clonotype was picked up many times. The rearrangement joins TRBV20-1 to TRBJ1-1; TRBD1 aligns across 7 bases. CDR3 length: 12 amino acids. Germline V gene lookup returns CDR1 DFQATT and CDR2 SNEGSKA (reference sequence). With 5 bases clipped from V and 2 bases from J, the junction kept 2 bases outside the gene matches. CDR3 coding DNA: TGCAGTGCTGGGACAGTCAACACTGAAGCTTTCTTT. It codes for CSAGTVNTEAFF.

This clonotype was recorded many times. The chain's CDR3 is CASSRWGQETQYF. The CDR3 DNA is TGTGCCAGCAGCCGCTGGGGGCAAGAGACCCAGTACTTC. The chain employs TRBV6-5 and TRBJ2-5; D may match TRBD1 or TRBD2 (5 bases each). The CDR3 runs 13 residues. V was trimmed by 6 bases and J by 2 bases, leaving 10 bases between them. The V gene's germline CDR1 is MNHEY and CDR2 SVGAGI.

This clonotype was seen more than once but under ten times. The chain is built from TRBV6-1 and TRBJ1-5; no clear D gene. CDR3 length equals 15 residues. V was cut by 4 bases and J by 4 bases, with 14 bases left in between. Germline CDR1 reads MNHNS; CDR2 reads SASEGT. The CDR3, as DNA: TGTGCCAGCAGTGCAATAAAAGGGAGAAATCAGCCCCAGCATTTT. Protein sequence: CASSAIKGRNQPQHF.

This clonotype was seen a handful of times. The chain joins TRBV7-2 to TRBJ1-2; D is undetermined. This CDR3 spans 13 amino acids. V was pared by 3 bases and J by 2 bases, with 7 bases between. Germline V gives CDR1 SGHTA, CDR2 FQGNSA. The CDR3 spells CASSLVQNYGYTF. CDR3 DNA: TGTGCCAGCAGCTTGGTACAGAACTATGGCTACACCTTC. Using reference TRBV7-2 and TRBJ1-2 for the parts outside the CDR3, the full variable domain is GAGVSQSPSNKVTEKGKDVELRCDPISGHTALYWYRQSLGQGLEFLIYFQGNSAPDKSGLPSDRFSAERTGGSVSTLTIQRTQQEDSAVYLCASSLVQNYGYTFGSGTRLTVV.

J is TRBJ1-1 and V is TRBV20-1; maybe TRBD1 (5 bases). The V end was cut by 6 bases, the J end by 5 bases, with 16 bases between. Germline-derived CDR1 and CDR2 are DFQATT and SNEGSKA (reference sequence). The CDR3 consists of 13 residues. CDR3 coding DNA: TGCAGTGCCCCGGACATCCGGAGAACTGAAGCTTTCTTT. It yields the protein CSAPDIRRTEAFF.

This clonotype is a singleton in its sample. The V and J genes are TRBV25-1 and TRBJ2-3; D uncertain. Germline V gene lookup returns CDR1 MGHDK and CDR2 SYGVNS. The CDR3 loop spans 14 amino acids. Trimming shortened V by 1 base and J by 6 bases, and 11 bases separated the two germline ends. The CDR3 coding sequence is TGTGCCAGCAGTGAATCTTCCACCAGGGATACGCAGTATTTT. It codes for CASSESSTRDTQYF. Full variable domain (missing parts from reference TRBV25-1 and TRBJ2-3): EADIYQTPRYLVIGTGKKITLECSQTMGHDKMYWYQQDPGMELHLIHYSYGVNSTEKGDLSSESTVSRIRTEHFPLTLESARPSHTSQYLCASSESSTRDTQYFGPGTRLTVL.

This clonotype was observed a single time. The rearrangement uses TRBV9 and TRBJ2-3; 12 bases map to TRBD2. The junction had 5 bases not matched to a gene; V was cut back by 3 bases and J by 3 bases. CDR3 length: 16 amino acids. Germline lookup yields CDR1 SGDLS and CDR2 YYNGEE. The CDR3 region is CASSGPSGGATDTQYF. Here the CDR3 DNA reads TGTGCCAGCAGCGGCCCTAGCGGGGGGGCAACAGATACGCAGTATTTT.